The clone carrying this T cell receptor beta chain was observed a handful of times. Its specificity is unknown. It was 5'RACE with constant-segment primers that produced the TCR alpha and TCR beta cDNA libraries, which carried sample barcodes and UMIs. TCRdb recomputed calls from the 5' RACE reads with MiXCR, one row per CDR3 protein. The table records approximately 400,000 distinct CDR3 sequences, 24% of them present only once. The germline CDR1 and CDR2 sequences are MNHNY and SVGAGI (reference sequence). Trimming took 1 base from V and 8 from J, leaving 6 bases between them. The length of the CDR3 is 12 residues. This sample stems from a study of T-cell memory formation after mild COVID-19. General study findings and limits: Clones contracting over day 15 to 85 were CD4/CD8 balanced, with later expanders leaning CD4+. There were some responding clones in pre-infection memory, which suggested that cross-reactive memory had joined. Contracting CD4+ clones were located mainly in CM and EM, and CD8+ clones in EMRA.

Sequenced: PBMCs or a T cell subset sorted from them (not recorded which). The J gene is TRBJ1-3, the V gene TRBV6-6; D is unresolved. The TCR sequence derives from an adult woman who had mild COVID-19 (a few samples of this study predate the infection). Cell type and time point are not known. For the CDR3, the DNA is TGTGCCAGCAGTTACTTCCGGGACACCATATATTTT. Translated, it gives CASSYFRDTIYF.